This T cell receptor (beta chain) was obtained from a study of blood T cell repertoires in COVID-19. The CDR3 length is 14 residues. V was clipped by 2 bases and J by 4 bases, with 11 bases between them. From germline, CDR1 is SGDLS and CDR2 YYNGEE. The table came from immunoSEQ multiplex PCR; TCRdb's copy has only in-frame clones and leaves some out. The table shows about 670,000 clones, with about 90% occurring only once. The sequenced sample was peripheral blood. This sequence originates from a woman aged 18-29 years with acute or convalescent COVID-19. The rearrangement joins TRBV9 to TRBJ2-3; D may be TRBD1 (5 bases). DNA of the CDR3: TGTGCCAGCAGCGTTACCGGACACCCAGATACGCAGTATTTT. This codes for CASSVTGHPDTQYF.